One sample yielded the 15 T cell receptor beta chains listed below, sequenced in a study of beta chain features in type 1 diabetes. All of the isolated RNA was reverse transcribed, so expressed TCRB transcripts were sequenced. TCRdb's table, derived via immunoSEQ multiplex PCR, lists solely in-frame clones and lacks some. Found here are hundreds of thousands of clones, over 12% of them singletons; the top ten hold less than 0.04%. Regarding the study as a whole: Shorter TCRB CDR3s, moderately but significantly so, were found in Type 1 diabetes patients in all four CD4+ subsets.

These TCRs' antigens remain unknown. Sequenced: naive CD4+ T cells from blood. These receptors all stem from a man aged 18 to 30 with type 1 diabetes.

V and J are TRBV7-2 and TRBJ1-1; the D gene is possibly TRBD1 (6 bases). The CDR3 length is 15 residues. The germline gives CDR1 SGHTA, CDR2 FQGNSA. V lost 5 bases and J lost 5, with 18 bases in between. The CDR3 loop reads CASSQTPGEGTEAFF. DNA for the CDR3: TGTGCCAGCAGCCAAACCCCAGGGGAAGGAACTGAAGCTTTCTTT. Drawing the rest from reference TRBV7-2 and TRBJ1-1, the complete variable domain is GAGVSQSPSNKVTEKGKDVELRCDPISGHTALYWYRQSLGQGLEFLIYFQGNSAPDKSGLPSDRFSAERTGGSVSTLTIQRTQQEDSAVYLCASSQTPGEGTEAFFGQGTRLTVV.

This clone showed up just a few times. The chain couples TRBV23-1 to TRBJ2-3; tentative D call: TRBD2 (6 bases). TRBV23-1 is an open reading frame, and its role is uncertain. Trimming removed 4 bases from V and 3 bases from J, with 17 bases in between. The CDR3 loop spans 16 amino acids. This chain's CDR3 is CASSPGWRERTDTQYF. In DNA form, the CDR3 reads TGCGCCAGCAGTCCCGGCTGGAGGGAGAGAACAGATACGCAGTATTTT.

This clone has just a few counts. The chain joins TRBV7-2 to TRBJ1-5, with D possibly TRBD1 on 5 matching bases. CDR3 length equals 15 residues. The V end was cut by 4 bases, the J end by 4 bases, with 14 bases between. The V gene's germline CDR1 is SGHTA and CDR2 FQGNSA. The CDR3 nucleotides read TGTGCCAGCAGCTCCGCCCGGGACGGTAATCAGCCCCAGCATTTT. This gives the protein CASSSARDGNQPQHF.

The chain has TRBV4-2 and TRBJ2-6, with 7 bases aligning to TRBD2. The CDR3 is 17 amino acids. The junction had 5 bases not matched to a gene; V was cut back by 1 base and J by 2 bases. Germline V gene sequence: CDR1 LGHNA, CDR2 YNFKEQ. The CDR3 spells CASSQGLADPGANVLTF. CDR3 sequence (DNA): TGTGCCAGCAGCCAAGGACTAGCCGATCCTGGGGCCAACGTCCTGACTTTC.

This sequence joins TRBV7-2 and TRBJ2-7; weak D call: TRBD1 (7 bases). V was pared by 7 bases and J by 0 bases, with 16 bases between. The length of the CDR3 is 15 residues. The V gene's germline CDR1 is SGHTA and CDR2 FQGNSA. CDR3 sequence: CASNARDSSSYEQYF. In DNA form, the CDR3 reads TGTGCCAGCAACGCGCGGGACAGTTCCTCCTACGAGCAGTACTTC. Variable domain in full (rest from reference TRBV7-2 and TRBJ2-7): GAGVSQSPSNKVTEKGKDVELRCDPISGHTALYWYRQSLGQGLEFLIYFQGNSAPDKSGLPSDRFSAERTGGSVSTLTIQRTQQEDSAVYLCASNARDSSSYEQYFGPGTRLTVT.

This clone occurred a few times. J is TRBJ2-1 and V is TRBV27; 9 nucleotides match TRBD2. Germline values: CDR1 MNHEY, CDR2 SMNVEV (reference sequence). This CDR3 is built from 15 residues. The V and J ends lost 5 bases and 6 bases, in that order; junction bases with no gene match: 8. Here the CDR3 reads CASSQGLAGFNEQFF. The CDR3 DNA reads TGTGCCAGCAGTCAAGGGCTAGCGGGGTTCAATGAGCAGTTCTTC.

This clone was seen more than once but under ten times. V gene TRBV28 combines with J gene TRBJ1-4; the D is unclear. The CDR3 length is 14 residues. Germline CDR1 and CDR2: MDHEN and SYDVKM. Trimming took 1 base from V and 7 from J, leaving 10 bases between them. The CDR3 DNA reads TGTGCCAGCAGTTTATTCACCCCAAGTGAAAAACTGTTTTTT. Translation: CASSLFTPSEKLFF.

This clone was observed a few times. CDR3 coding DNA: TGTGCCAGCAGCTTTTTGGGGACAGGGGCGAACACTGAAGCTTTCTTT. Translation gives CASSFLGTGANTEAFF. The chain has TRBV7-2 and TRBJ1-1, with TRBD1 matching 10 bases. V lost 3 bases and J lost 1; bases outside the gene matches: 5. The germline gives CDR1 SGHTA, CDR2 FQGNSA. This CDR3 contains 16 residues.

This clone has only a few counts. The J gene is TRBJ2-1, the V gene TRBV7-9, with D perhaps matching TRBD2 (5 bases). Germline V gene data show CDR1 as SEHNR and CDR2 as FQNEAQ (reference sequence). This CDR3 spans 16 amino acids. The V and J ends lost 5 bases and 1 base respectively, with 15 bases between them. For the CDR3, the DNA is TGTGCCAGCAGCCCGCTGCCAACTAGATCCTACAATGAGCAGTTCTTC. The encoded protein is CASSPLPTRSYNEQFF. Based on the CDR3 plus reference TRBV7-9 and TRBJ2-1, the full variable domain is DTGVSQNPRHKITKRGQNVTFRCDPISEHNRLYWYRQTLGQGPEFLTYFQNEAQLEKSRLLSDRFSAERPKGSFSTLEIQRTEQGDSAMYLCASSPLPTRSYNEQFFGPGTRLTVL.

This clone was found a few times. The chain carries TRBV2 and TRBJ2-1; 14 bases are a match to TRBD2. CDR1 and CDR2 from the germline V gene are SNHLY and FYNNEI. The CDR3 runs to 15 residues. The trim removed 7 bases at V and 2 bases at J, leaving 1 base unmatched. DNA of the CDR3: TGTGCCAGCAAGGGACTAGCGGGAGCCTACAATGAGCAGTTCTTC. Translated, it gives CASKGLAGAYNEQFF.

The chain recombines TRBV7-2 with TRBJ2-3; D remains ambiguous. The germline V gene encodes CDR1 SGHTA and CDR2 FQGNSA. The CDR3 has 14 residues. V lost 0 bases and J 2 bases, leaving 6 bases between the germline ends. The CDR3 DNA is TGTGCCAGCAGCTTAGCGGGGTTCACAGATACGCAGTATTTT. This codes for CASSLAGFTDTQYF.

The genes are TRBV18 and TRBJ1-1, with D tentatively TRBD1 (6 bases). The CDR3 is 16 amino acids. With 0 bases removed from V and 0 bases from J, the gap between germline ends came to 11 bases. Germline assignment: CDR1 KGHSH and CDR2 LQKENI. CDR3 coding DNA: TGTGCCAGCTCACCACCAGGGCAGGGGATGAACACTGAAGCTTTCTTT. Translating gives CASSPPGQGMNTEAFF.

In regard to this clone: The identical CDR3 is also encoded by other nucleotide sequences in the sample. This chain links TRBV29-1 with TRBJ1-2; TRBD1 might be the D (5 bases). The V end lost 4 bases, the J end lost 3 bases, and 12 bases lay between the germline ends. Germline lookup yields CDR1 SQVTM and CDR2 ANQGSEA. This CDR3 region has 13 residues. CDR3 in DNA: TGCAGCGTTGGAAGGGGTTCCGACTATGGCTACACCTTC. It codes for CSVGRGSDYGYTF. Using reference TRBV29-1 and TRBJ1-2 for the parts outside the CDR3, the full variable domain is SAVISQKPSRDICQRGTSLTIQCQVDSQVTMMFWYRQQPGQSLTLIATANQGSEATYESGFVIDKFPISRPNLTFSTLTVSNMSPEDSSIYLCSVGRGSDYGYTFGSGTRLTVV.

This clone came up a few times. Other nucleotide sequences from this sample produce the same CDR3. The genes are TRBV2 and TRBJ2-2; 9 positions agree with TRBD1. CDR3 length: 13 amino acids. The V gene end was trimmed by 6 bases and the J gene end by 4 bases; junction bases not matched to a gene: 0. CDR1 is SNHLY, CDR2 FYNNEI, per germline. For the CDR3, the DNA is TGTGCCAGCAGGGACAGGGGCACCGGGGAGCTGTTTTTT. Encoded protein: CASRDRGTGELFF.

In its sample, this clone was seen a few times. The chain joins TRBV5-1 to TRBJ2-2; D call uncertain. V was cut by 3 bases and J by 1 base, with 4 bases left in between. Germline V CDR1 and CDR2: SGHRS, YFSETQ. This CDR3 is 13 amino acids long. This CDR3 reads CASSSGNTGELFF. Written as DNA, the CDR3 is TGCGCCAGCAGCTCCGGGAACACCGGGGAGCTGTTTTTT. Combining the CDR3 with reference TRBV5-1 and TRBJ2-2 gives the whole variable domain KAGVTQTPRYLIKTRGQQVTLSCSPISGHRSVSWYQQTPGQGLQFLFEYFSETQRNKGNFPGRFSGRQFSNSRSEMNVSTLELGDSALYLCASSSGNTGELFFGEGSRLTVL.